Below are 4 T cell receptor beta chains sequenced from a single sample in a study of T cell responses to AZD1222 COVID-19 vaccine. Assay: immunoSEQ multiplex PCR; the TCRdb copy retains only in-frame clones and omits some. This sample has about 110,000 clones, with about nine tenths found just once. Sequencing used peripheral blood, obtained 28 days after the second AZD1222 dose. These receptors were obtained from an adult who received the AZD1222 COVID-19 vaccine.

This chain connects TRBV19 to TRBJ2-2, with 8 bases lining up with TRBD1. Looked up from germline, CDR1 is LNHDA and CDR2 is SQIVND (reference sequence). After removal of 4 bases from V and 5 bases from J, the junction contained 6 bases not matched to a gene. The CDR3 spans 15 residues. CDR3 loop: CASSTTGGRTGELFF. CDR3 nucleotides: TGTGCCAGTAGTACCACAGGGGGTCGGACCGGGGAGCTGTTTTTT.

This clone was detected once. CDR3 bases: TGTGCCAGTAGTAGGCTAGCGGGAGTATCAAATGAGCAGTTCTTC. This codes for CASSRLAGVSNEQFF. The rearrangement uses TRBV19 and TRBJ2-1; the match to TRBD2 covers 10 bases. The germline gives CDR1 LNHDA, CDR2 SQIVND (reference sequence). This CDR3 region has 15 residues. V was clipped by 4 bases and J by 7 bases; unmatched bases: 7. Full variable domain (remainder filled in from reference TRBV19 and TRBJ2-1): DGGITQSPKYLFRKEGQNVTLSCEQNLNHDAMYWYRQDPGQGLRLIYYSQIVNDFQKGDIAEGYSVSREKKESFPLTVTSAQKNPTAFYLCASSRLAGVSNEQFFGPGTRLTVL.

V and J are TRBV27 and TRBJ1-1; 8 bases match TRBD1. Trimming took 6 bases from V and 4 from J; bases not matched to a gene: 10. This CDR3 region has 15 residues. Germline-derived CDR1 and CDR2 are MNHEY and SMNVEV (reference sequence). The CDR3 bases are TGTGCCAGCAGCCAGGACAGGGTCGGTGGCACTGAAGCTTTCTTT. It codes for CASSQDRVGGTEAFF.

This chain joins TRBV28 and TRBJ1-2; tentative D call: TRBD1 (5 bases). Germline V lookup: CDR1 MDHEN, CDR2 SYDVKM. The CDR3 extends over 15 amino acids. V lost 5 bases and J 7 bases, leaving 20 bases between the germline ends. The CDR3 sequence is CASSPPSGQMAGYTF. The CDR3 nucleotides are TGTGCCAGCAGTCCCCCCTCAGGGCAGATGGCTGGCTACACCTTC.